The sample holds many counts of the clone carrying this T cell receptor (beta chain). Germline values: CDR1 MNHEY, CDR2 SMNVEV (reference sequence). The V gene lost 4 bases and the J gene lost 4 bases, with 17 bases spanning the gap. CDR3 length equals 15 residues. The data stem from a study of T cells after posttransplantation cyclophosphamide. TCRdb's copy holds only in-frame clones and misses some; the assay was immunoSEQ multiplex PCR. The record shows about 30,000 clones for this sample, with no singletons present. The V gene is TRBV27, the J gene TRBJ2-7; D is possibly TRBD2 (6 bases). This TCR was sampled from a woman in her fifties or sixties in good health, CMV-negative, and a related stem cell transplant donor. Input material: PBMCs. The CDR3 DNA sequence: TGTGCCAGCAGTTCCCTGGGACTTGGGGGGTACGAGCAGTACTTC. Protein sequence: CASSSLGLGGYEQYF.